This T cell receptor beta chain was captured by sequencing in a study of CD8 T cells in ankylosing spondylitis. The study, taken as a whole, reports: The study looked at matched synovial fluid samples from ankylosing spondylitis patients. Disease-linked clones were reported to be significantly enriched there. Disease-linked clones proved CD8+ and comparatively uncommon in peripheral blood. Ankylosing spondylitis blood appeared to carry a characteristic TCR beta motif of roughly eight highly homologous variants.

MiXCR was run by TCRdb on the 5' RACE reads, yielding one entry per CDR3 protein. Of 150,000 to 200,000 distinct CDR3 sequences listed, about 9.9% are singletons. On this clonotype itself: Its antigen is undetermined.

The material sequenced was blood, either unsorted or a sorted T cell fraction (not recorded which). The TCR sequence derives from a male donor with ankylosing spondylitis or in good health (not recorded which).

The CDR3 nucleotides read TGCAGTGCTAGCGCAGGGGATATCTCCAATGAGCAGTTCTTC. It encodes CSASAGDISNEQFF. This chain connects TRBV20-1 to TRBJ2-1, with a weak D call TRBD1 (6 bases). V dropped 3 bases and J dropped 6 bases, with 15 bases sitting between them. The CDR3 length is 14 residues. CDR1 is DFQATT, CDR2 SNEGSKA, per germline (reference sequence).